A selection of T cell receptor beta chains follows, all from one sample in a study of brain metastases from non-small cell lung cancer. Data came from immunoSEQ multiplex PCR; TCRdb stores just in-frame clones and leaves some out. The table lists several thousand clones, roughly 85% of them singletons. Sequencing used primary lung tumor tissue. The receptor set was obtained from a donor aged 40 or older with non-small cell lung cancer. CDR3s include the opening cysteine and the closing phenylalanine or tryptophan. The order of the fields is V gene, J gene, clone size, D gene, CDR3 protein, CDR3 DNA. A D gene is named only where the DNA matches it firmly. Rows may omit the clone size; those that give it use once, few, many or a size class.

V gene: TRBV19
J gene: TRBJ1-1
clone size: .
D gene: TRBD1
CDR3 protein: CASSITGGRLGTEAFF
CDR3 DNA: TGTGCCAGTAGTATTACAGGGGGTAGGCTGGGCACTGAAGCTTTCTTT

V gene: TRBV28
J gene: TRBJ2-7
clone size: .
D gene: .
CDR3 protein: CASSLGGDQYYEQYF
CDR3 DNA: TGTGCCAGCAGTTTGGGCGGGGATCAGTACTACGAGCAGTACTTC

V gene: TRBV29-1
J gene: TRBJ1-2
clone size: few
D gene: .
CDR3 protein: CSVDQGLGYTF
CDR3 DNA: TGCAGCGTTGACCAGGGGCTCGGCTACACCTTC

V gene: TRBV19
J gene: TRBJ1-2
clone size: .
D gene: .
CDR3 protein: CASSIGRRTNYGYTF
CDR3 DNA: TGTGCCAGTAGTATAGGGAGGAGAACTAACTATGGCTACACCTTC

V gene: TRBV28
J gene: TRBJ2-3
clone size: .
D gene: TRBD2
CDR3 protein: CASSSDKLAGASTDTQYF
CDR3 DNA: TGTGCCAGCAGTTCCGATAAACTAGCGGGAGCGAGCACAGATACGCAGTATTTT

V gene: TRBV2
J gene: TRBJ2-7
clone size: .
D gene: .
CDR3 protein: CASSETGYSYEQYF
CDR3 DNA: TGTGCCAGCAGTGAAACGGGATACTCCTACGAGCAGTACTTC

V gene: TRBV30
J gene: TRBJ2-7
clone size: .
D gene: TRBD1
CDR3 protein: CAWRRDRIAYEQYF
CDR3 DNA: TGTGCCTGGAGAAGGGACAGGATAGCCTACGAGCAGTACTTC

V gene: TRBV24-1
J gene: TRBJ2-2
clone size: .
D gene: .
CDR3 protein: CASNTTDPGAGELFF
CDR3 DNA: TGTGCCTCCAATACGACAGACCCGGGCGCCGGGGAGCTGTTTTTT

V gene: TRBV7-8
J gene: TRBJ2-2
clone size: once
D gene: TRBD2
CDR3 protein: CASSSDPRAGANTGELFF
CDR3 DNA: TGTGCCAGCAGCTCTGACCCTCGGGCGGGGGCGAACACCGGGGAGCTGTTTTTT

V gene: TRBV6-6
J gene: TRBJ1-5
clone size: .
D gene: TRBD1
CDR3 protein: CASSGQGANQPQHF
CDR3 DNA: TGTGCCAGCAGTGGACAGGGGGCGAATCAGCCCCAGCATTTT

V gene: TRBV5-1
J gene: TRBJ2-3
clone size: .
D gene: .
CDR3 protein: CASSLTDTQYF
CDR3 DNA: TGCGCCAGCAGCTTAACAGATACGCAGTATTTT

V gene: TRBV19
J gene: TRBJ2-7
clone size: .
D gene: .
CDR3 protein: CASSSPPYEQYF
CDR3 DNA: TGTGCCAGTAGTTCCCCCCCATACGAGCAGTACTTC

V gene: TRBV6-5
J gene: TRBJ2-1
clone size: .
D gene: TRBD2
CDR3 protein: CASSTGLANEQFF
CDR3 DNA: TGTGCCAGCAGTACCGGACTAGCTAATGAGCAGTTCTTC

V gene: TRBV11-3
J gene: TRBJ1-6
clone size: .
D gene: TRBD1
CDR3 protein: CASSLATTGGYNSPLHF
CDR3 DNA: TGTGCCAGCAGCCTCGCCACCACAGGGGGCTATAATTCACCCCTCCACTTT

V gene: TRBV9
J gene: TRBJ2-3
clone size: .
D gene: TRBD2
CDR3 protein: CASSVLAGVTDTQYF
CDR3 DNA: TGTGCCAGCAGCGTACTAGCGGGAGTCACAGATACGCAGTATTTT

V gene: TRBV2
J gene: TRBJ1-4
clone size: .
D gene: TRBD1
CDR3 protein: CASSPTGNANEKLFF
CDR3 DNA: TGTGCCAGCTCCCCGACAGGGAATGCTAATGAAAAACTGTTTTTT

V gene: TRBV7-9
J gene: TRBJ2-7
clone size: once
D gene: TRBD1
CDR3 protein: CASSLGTGGRVSYEQYF
CDR3 DNA: TGTGCCAGCAGCTTGGGGACAGGCGGTAGGGTCTCCTACGAGCAGTACTTC